A selection of T cell receptor beta chains follows, all from one sample in a study of shared clonotypes between healthy human individuals. The method was immunoSEQ multiplex PCR; TCRdb's version includes in-frame clones alone and lacks a portion of them. The table lists fewer than 1.8 million clones, 98% of them singletons, with 0.36% in the top ten. Input material: naive CD4+ T cells sorted from blood. The source of these receptors is a man aged 25 to 40 in good health. Each CDR3 is given with its conserved first and last residue. The D gene is left open where the match is weak. Expanded clones are given a class, and other clones once, few, many or no size at all.

v_call	cdr3_length	d_call	clone_size	j_call	cdr3_nt	cdr3_aa
TRBV19	15	TRBD1	-	TRBJ2-1	TGTGCCAGTAGTATATATCGGGACAGTTTCAATGAGCAGTTCTTC	CASSIYRDSFNEQFF
TRBV14	14	-	-	TRBJ2-2	TGTGCCAGCAGCCAAGTAATTGCGGCCGGGGAGCTGTTTTTT	CASSQVIAAGELFF
TRBV12-5	15	TRBD2	-	TRBJ2-1	TGTGCTAGTGGTCCAGCGGGACGCTCCTACAATGAGCAGTTCTTC	CASGPAGRSYNEQFF
TRBV29-1	11	-	-	TRBJ1-2	TGCAGCGTTGTATCTGACTATGGCTACACCTTC	CSVVSDYGYTF
TRBV7-9	14	TRBD1	-	TRBJ1-2	TGTGCCAGCAGCTTTTTGGGACAGGGGGTTGGCTACACCTTC	CASSFLGQGVGYTF
TRBV28	11	-	-	TRBJ1-4	TGTGCCAGCCTAGGGAATGAAAAACTGTTTTTT	CASLGNEKLFF
TRBV28	16	TRBD1	-	TRBJ2-2	TGTGCCAGCAGTTTAATGGGACAGGGGACCACCGGGGAGCTGTTTTTT	CASSLMGQGTTGELFF
TRBV18	16	TRBD2	-	TRBJ2-1	TGTGCCAGCTCACCCGCTAGCGGGGTGTCCTACAATGAGCAGTTCTTC	CASSPASGVSYNEQFF
TRBV5-1	13	-	-	TRBJ2-7	TGCGCCAGCAGCTTGAACGGGTTATACGAGCAGTACTTC	CASSLNGLYEQYF
TRBV11-2	15	TRBD1	-	TRBJ1-2	TGTGCCAGCAGCCAGGGGTCGGGGACAGGCTATGGCTACACCTTC	CASSQGSGTGYGYTF
TRBV11-2	15	TRBD2	-	TRBJ2-7	TGTGCCAGCAGCCGCAGTAGCGGGAGGGTAGGGGAGCAGTACTTC	CASSRSSGRVGEQYF
TRBV15	15	-	once	TRBJ1-2	TGTGCCACCAGCAGAGATGGCAGGCCCCAAGCAGGCTACACCTTC	CATSRDGRPQAGYTF
TRBV4-1	19	TRBD2	-	TRBJ2-1	TGCGCCAGCAGCCAAACCATCAATCTAGCGGGAGGGCCCTACAATGAGCAGTTCTTC	CASSQTINLAGGPYNEQFF
TRBV7-2	15	TRBD2	-	TRBJ2-1	TGTGCCAGCAGCCAGACTAGCGGGAAAGACAATGAGCAGTTCTTC	CASSQTSGKDNEQFF
TRBV9	15	-	-	TRBJ2-7	TGTGCCAGCATAGTGGCGGGATGGATCTCCTACGAGCAGTACTTC	CASIVAGWISYEQYF
TRBV27	13	TRBD1	-	TRBJ1-5	TGTGCCAGTCGACAGGGGGCTCATCAGCCCCAGCATTTT	CASRQGAHQPQHF
TRBV18	15	-	-	TRBJ1-4	TGTGCCAGCTCACGAAACATTGCAACTAATGAAAAACTGTTTTTT	CASSRNIATNEKLFF
TRBV6-5	15	-	-	TRBJ1-5	TGTGCCAGCAGTTACTCGAAACAGGGAGGTCAGCCCCAGCATTTT	CASSYSKQGGQPQHF
TRBV14	19	TRBD2	-	TRBJ2-3	TGTGCCAGCAGCCGTCTCTCCTTCGGCGGGAGTTGGGGCACAGATACGCAGTATTTT	CASSRLSFGGSWGTDTQYF
TRBV7-8	13	-	once	TRBJ2-5	TGTGCCACGTCAAGGGCACCTCAAGAGACCCAGTACTTC	CATSRAPQETQYF
TRBV7-8	13	-	-	TRBJ1-5	TGTGCCAGCAGCTCGGCCGCAGCTCAGCCCCAGCATTTT	CASSSAAAQPQHF
TRBV4-1	16	TRBD1	-	TRBJ1-4	TGCGCCAGCAGCCAACCCACCGGGACAGGGGTCGAAAAACTGTTTTTT	CASSQPTGTGVEKLFF
TRBV2	13	TRBD1	-	TRBJ2-7	TGTGCCAGCAGGACCGGGACAGCTAACGAGCAGTACTTC	CASRTGTANEQYF
TRBV10-2	17	-	-	TRBJ2-6	TGCGCCAGCAGTGATTGGGGCGCCTCCTCTGGGGCCAACGTCCTGACTTTC	CASSDWGASSGANVLTF
TRBV7-7	13	TRBD2	-	TRBJ2-1	TGTGCTAGCAGCCCGGGACTAGTTACTGAGCAGTTCTTC	CASSPGLVTEQFF
TRBV7-6	15	-	-	TRBJ2-1	TGTGCCAGCAGCTTTGGACTAAGCCCTTACAATGAGCAGTTCTTC	CASSFGLSPYNEQFF
TRBV7-6	14	-	-	TRBJ1-2	TGTGCCAGCAGCTTAAGTGAGGGGGGCTATGGCTACACCTTC	CASSLSEGGYGYTF
TRBV30	16	-	once	TRBJ1-3	TGTGCCTGGAATTTGTCGGGGGGCCGGATCGGAAACACCATATATTTT	CAWNLSGGRIGNTIYF
TRBV20-1	11	-	-	TRBJ2-5	TGCAGTGCTGTTCAGGGAGAGACCCAGTACTTC	CSAVQGETQYF
TRBV5-1	14	-	-	TRBJ1-1	TGCGCCAGCAGCGTGGCCTCTCTTCGGGTCCCAGCTTTCTTT	CASSVASLRVPAFF
TRBV5-4	14	-	-	TRBJ2-7	TGTGCCAGCAGCTTGGCAGGGACAACCTACGAGCAGTACTTC	CASSLAGTTYEQYF
TRBV5-5	15	-	once	TRBJ1-1	TGTGCCAGCAGCTTGGAATCAGGGAGGCACACTGAAGCTTTCTTT	CASSLESGRHTEAFF
TRBV28	12	TRBD1	-	TRBJ2-4	TGTGCCACCTGTGGACAGGAAAACATTCAGTACTTC	CATCGQENIQYF
TRBV29-1	12	-	-	TRBJ2-3	TGCAGCGTTGGAGTGGGTGCAGATACGCAGTATTTT	CSVGVGADTQYF
TRBV28	14	-	-	TRBJ2-1	TGTGCCAGCAGTTTTGAGCGGCCCGACTATGAGCAGTTCTTC	CASSFERPDYEQFF
TRBV25-1	14	-	-	TRBJ1-1	TGTGCCAGCAGTGAAGCCGCGACAGGAGGGGAAGCTTTCTTT	CASSEAATGGEAFF
TRBV7-9	13	-	once	TRBJ2-7	TGTGCCAGCAGCTTAGCCAGCAACTACGAGCAGTACTTC	CASSLASNYEQYF
TRBV5-6	15	-	-	TRBJ1-5	TGTGCCAGCAGCTTTTATGAAGGCACGAATCAGCCCCAGCATTTT	CASSFYEGTNQPQHF
TRBV18	13	-	-	TRBJ1-1	TGTGCCAGCTCACCAACCCAGAACACTGAAGCTTTCTTT	CASSPTQNTEAFF
TRBV19	12	-	-	TRBJ2-7	TGTGCCAGCAAACAGGGCGGGGACGAGCAGTACTTC	CASKQGGDEQYF
TRBV23-1	14	-	-	TRBJ2-7	TGCGCCAGCAGCCACGGGGGACAGTGCTACGAGCAGTACTTC	CASSHGGQCYEQYF
TRBV6-5	14	TRBD1	-	TRBJ2-7	TGTGCCAGCAGTGCCTCCGGGACAGGCTTCGAGCAGTACTTC	CASSASGTGFEQYF
TRBV5-1	14	-	-	TRBJ2-3	TGCGCCAGCAGCTTGGATCAGGGCACAGATACGCAGTATTTT	CASSLDQGTDTQYF
TRBV28	17	-	-	TRBJ1-5	TGTGCCAGCAGCCCTAGTCCAGGCCTGGATAGCAATCAGCCCCAGCATTTT	CASSPSPGLDSNQPQHF
TRBV30	16	TRBD1	-	TRBJ2-3	TGTGCCTGGAGTCGGGGATACAGGGGGCTAAAAGATACGCAGTATTTT	CAWSRGYRGLKDTQYF
TRBV2	13	-	-	TRBJ2-7	TGTGCCAGCAGCGTAGATTCATCAGGCGAGCAGTACTTC	CASSVDSSGEQYF
TRBV30	12	TRBD2	-	TRBJ2-7	TGTGCCTGGAGTCAAGCGGGAGGCGAGCAGTACTTC	CAWSQAGGEQYF
TRBV7-9	14	-	-	TRBJ2-5	TGTGCCAGCCGGGACGCCCAGTACCAAGAGACCCAGTACTTC	CASRDAQYQETQYF
TRBV7-2	11	-	-	TRBJ2-7	TGTGCCAGCAGCTCGACCTACGAGCAGTACTTC	CASSSTYEQYF
TRBV10-3	14	-	-	TRBJ2-6	TGTGCCATCAGTGTTTCGCCCGGGGCCAACGTCCTGACTTTC	CAISVSPGANVLTF
TRBV5-8	18	TRBD1	-	TRBJ1-3	TGTGCCAGCAGCCCTAGGACAGGGGGCGGCCGACCTGGAAACACCATATATTTT	CASSPRTGGGRPGNTIYF
TRBV11-2	16	TRBD2	-	TRBJ2-7	TGTGCCAGCAGCCGTGATCTAGCGGGAGGGATTTACGAGCAGTACTTC	CASSRDLAGGIYEQYF
TRBV28	15	TRBD1	-	TRBJ1-2	TGTGCCAGCAGTTTATCCCAGGGGGCTCACTATGGCTACACCTTC	CASSLSQGAHYGYTF
TRBV28	15	-	-	TRBJ1-2	TGTGCCAGCAGTTTATGGGACAGCCGAGACTATGGCTACACCTTC	CASSLWDSRDYGYTF
TRBV2	13	TRBD1	-	TRBJ2-3	TGTGCCAGCAGTCTGACAGGGATCGATACGCAGTATTTT	CASSLTGIDTQYF
TRBV5-8	17	-	-	TRBJ2-6	TGTGCCAGCAGCTTAACAGGGAGGGCCTTTGGGGCCAACGTCCTGACTTTC	CASSLTGRAFGANVLTF
TRBV18	14	-	-	TRBJ2-5	TGTGCCAGCTCATTTTACGCATCTCGGGAGACCCAGTACTTC	CASSFYASRETQYF
TRBV28	13	-	-	TRBJ2-7	TGTGCCAGCGGGGACTCTACTCCTTACGAGCAGTACTTC	CASGDSTPYEQYF
TRBV2	15	-	-	TRBJ1-2	TGTGCCAGCAGTGAAGCGCGGCAGGGGTTGGTAGGCTACACCTTC	CASSEARQGLVGYTF
TRBV19	13	TRBD1	-	TRBJ2-7	TGTGCCAGCGCCGGGACAGGACCCTACGAGCAGTACTTC	CASAGTGPYEQYF